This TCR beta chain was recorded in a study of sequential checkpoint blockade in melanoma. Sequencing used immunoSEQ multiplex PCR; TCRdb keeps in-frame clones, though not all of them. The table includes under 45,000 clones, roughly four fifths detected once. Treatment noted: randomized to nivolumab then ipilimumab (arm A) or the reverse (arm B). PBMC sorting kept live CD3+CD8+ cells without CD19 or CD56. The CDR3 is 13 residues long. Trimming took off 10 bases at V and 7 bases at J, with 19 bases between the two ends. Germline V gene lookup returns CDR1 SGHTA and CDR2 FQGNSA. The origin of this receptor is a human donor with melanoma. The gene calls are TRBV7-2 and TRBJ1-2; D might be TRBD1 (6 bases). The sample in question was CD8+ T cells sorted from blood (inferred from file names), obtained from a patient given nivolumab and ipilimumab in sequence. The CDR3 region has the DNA TGTGCCACCTTCACAGGGCCGGTAGTTGGCTACACCTTC. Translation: CATFTGPVVGYTF.